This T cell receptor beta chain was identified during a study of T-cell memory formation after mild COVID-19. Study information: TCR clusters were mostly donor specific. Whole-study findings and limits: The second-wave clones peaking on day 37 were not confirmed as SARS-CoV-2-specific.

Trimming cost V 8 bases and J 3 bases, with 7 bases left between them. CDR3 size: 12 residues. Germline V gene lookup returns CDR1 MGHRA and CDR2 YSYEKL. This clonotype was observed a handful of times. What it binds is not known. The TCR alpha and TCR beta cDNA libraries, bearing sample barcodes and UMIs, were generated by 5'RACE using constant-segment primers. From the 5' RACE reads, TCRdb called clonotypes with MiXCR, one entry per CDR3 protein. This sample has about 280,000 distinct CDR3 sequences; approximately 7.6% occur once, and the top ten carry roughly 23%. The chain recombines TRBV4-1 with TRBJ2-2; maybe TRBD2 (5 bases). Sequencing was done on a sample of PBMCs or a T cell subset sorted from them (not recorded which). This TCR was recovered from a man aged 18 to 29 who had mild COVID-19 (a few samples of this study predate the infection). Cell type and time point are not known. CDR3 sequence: CASLRDTGELFF. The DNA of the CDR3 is TGCGCCAGCTTGAGGGACACCGGGGAGCTGTTTTTT.